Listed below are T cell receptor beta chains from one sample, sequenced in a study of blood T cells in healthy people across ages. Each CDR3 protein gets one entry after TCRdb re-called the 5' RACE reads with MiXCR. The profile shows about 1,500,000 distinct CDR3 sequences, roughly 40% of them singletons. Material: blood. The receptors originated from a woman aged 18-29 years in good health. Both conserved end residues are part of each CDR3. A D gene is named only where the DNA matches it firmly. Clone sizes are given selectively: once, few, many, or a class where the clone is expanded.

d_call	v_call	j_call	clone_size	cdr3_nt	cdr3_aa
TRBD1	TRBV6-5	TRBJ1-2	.	TGTGCCAGCCGAAACCAGGGGGCTAGAAGCAATGGCTACACCTTC	CASRNQGARSNGYTF
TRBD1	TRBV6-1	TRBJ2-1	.	TGTGCCAGCAGTGACCGGGACAGGACAAAGTATGAGCAGTTCTTC	CASSDRDRTKYEQFF
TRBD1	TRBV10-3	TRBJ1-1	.	TGTGCCATCAGTGATGGGGACAGACCTTCTGAAGCTTTCTTT	CAISDGDRPSEAFF
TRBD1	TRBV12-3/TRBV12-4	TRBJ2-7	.	TGTGCCAGCAGTCGTAGCGAGGGGGCCCCGTACTTC	CASSRSEGAPYF
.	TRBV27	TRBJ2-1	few	TGTGCCAGCAGCCCGAGCGGGTCAGCCAATGAGCAGTTCTTC	CASSPSGSANEQFF
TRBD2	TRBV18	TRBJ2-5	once	TGTGCCAGCTCCGGTTCGGCGGGAGGGCAAGAGACCCAGTACTTC	CASSGSAGGQETQYF
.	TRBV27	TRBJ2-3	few	TGTGCCAGCAGTCCTACGCCTTACCCCACAGATACGCAGTATTTT	CASSPTPYPTDTQYF
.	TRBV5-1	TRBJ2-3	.	TGCGCCAGCAGCTTGTACACCAGCACAGATACGCAGTATTTT	CASSLYTSTDTQYF
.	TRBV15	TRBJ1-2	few	TGTGCCACCAGCCCCCTCAGCAGGGACTACTATGGCTACACCTTC	CATSPLSRDYYGYTF
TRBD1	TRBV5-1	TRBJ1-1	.	TGCGCCAGCAGCCCAGGACAGGGCTTTGGCATGAACACTGAAGCTTTCTTT	CASSPGQGFGMNTEAFF
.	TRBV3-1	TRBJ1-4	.	TGTGCCAACAGCCAAGCAGGATTAGGAGAAAGACCGTTTTTT	CANSQAGLGERPFF
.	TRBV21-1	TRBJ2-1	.	TGTGCCAGCAGCAAAGACGGAGTCGCCTACAATGAGCAGTTCTTC	CASSKDGVAYNEQFF
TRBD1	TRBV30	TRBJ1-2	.	TGTGCCGGGAGTCGACAGGGAGGCTACACCTTC	CAGSRQGGYTF
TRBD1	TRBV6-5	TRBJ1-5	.	TGTGCCAGCTCACCGGGACAGCTTTATAGCAATCAGCCCCAGCATTTT	CASSPGQLYSNQPQHF
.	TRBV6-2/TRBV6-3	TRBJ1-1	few	TGTGCCAGCAGAGCCAGGGGCACTGAAGCTTTCTTT	CASRARGTEAFF
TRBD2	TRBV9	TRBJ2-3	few	TGTGCCAGCAGCGTAGTCGGACTAGCGGCCACTGGGCATACGCAGTATTTT	CASSVVGLAATGHTQYF
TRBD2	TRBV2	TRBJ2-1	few	TGTGCCAGCAGGACCTCGGGTAGCGGGCCCTCCTACAATGAGCAGTTCTTC	CASRTSGSGPSYNEQFF
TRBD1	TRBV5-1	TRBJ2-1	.	TGCGCCAGCAGCTTGAAAGGCTGGACAGGGTACAATGAGCAGTTCTTC	CASSLKGWTGYNEQFF
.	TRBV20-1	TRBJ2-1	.	TGCAGTACAAAAGGCTGGGGCGGGTACAATGAGCAGTTCTTC	CSTKGWGGYNEQFF
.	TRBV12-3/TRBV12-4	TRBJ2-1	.	TGTGCCAGCACCTGGCCCCACTCATACAATGAGCAGTTCTTC	CASTWPHSYNEQFF
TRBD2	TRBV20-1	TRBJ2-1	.	TGCAGTGCTAGGACGGGGACTAGAGTCAATGAGCAGTTCTTC	CSARTGTRVNEQFF
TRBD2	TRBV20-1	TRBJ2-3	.	TGCAGTGCTGCTCAGCGGGGGGAGACAGATACGCAGTATTTT	CSAAQRGETDTQYF
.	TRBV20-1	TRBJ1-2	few	TGCAGTGCACAACCGGGGGATGGCTACACCTTC	CSAQPGDGYTF
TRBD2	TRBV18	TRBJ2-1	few	TGTGCCAGCTCCCTACTGGACGGTGCGGGAGGGCAATCAAATGAGCAGTTCTTC	CASSLLDGAGGQSNEQFF
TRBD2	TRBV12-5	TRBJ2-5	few	TGTGCTAGTGGTTTGGCGACTAGCGGCCAAGAGACCCAGTACTTC	CASGLATSGQETQYF
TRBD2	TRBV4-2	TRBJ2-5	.	TGTGCCAGCAGCCAAGGGACTAGCGGGAGGGAAGGGGAGACCCAGTACTTC	CASSQGTSGREGETQYF
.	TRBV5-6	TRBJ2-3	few	TGTGCCAGCAGCCTGGGATCTCAGGTGAGGGCAGATACGCAGTATTTT	CASSLGSQVRADTQYF
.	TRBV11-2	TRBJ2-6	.	TGTGCCAGCAGCTTAGCGGTGAGCGCAAGAGGGGCCAACGTCCTGACTTTC	CASSLAVSARGANVLTF
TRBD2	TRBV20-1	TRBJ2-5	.	TGCAGTGCTAGACCTCTAGCGGGAGGGCGTGAGCAGTACTTC	CSARPLAGGREQYF
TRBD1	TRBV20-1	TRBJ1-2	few	TGCAGTGCTGACACGATTACCGGGACAGGGCCGACCTATGGCTACACCTTC	CSADTITGTGPTYGYTF
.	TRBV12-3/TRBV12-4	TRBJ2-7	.	TGTGCCAGCAGTTCCACGTTAGGGGGGAGGAGCTCCTACAATGAGCAGTACTTC	CASSSTLGGRSSYNEQYF
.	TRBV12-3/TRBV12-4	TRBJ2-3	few	TGTGCCAGCAGTTCACAGGACGGAAGATATACGCAGTATTTT	CASSSQDGRYTQYF
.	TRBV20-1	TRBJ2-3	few	TGCAGTGCTAGAGATGTCGGGCAGGGGCCGAGCACAGATACGCAGTATTTT	CSARDVGQGPSTDTQYF
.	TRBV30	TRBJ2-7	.	TGTGCCTGGACCCGTTTGGGCTCCTACGAGCAGTACTTC	CAWTRLGSYEQYF
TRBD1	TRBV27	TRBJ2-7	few	TGTGCCAGCCGGACAGGGGATCCCTACGAGCAGTACTTC	CASRTGDPYEQYF
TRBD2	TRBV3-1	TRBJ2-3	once	TGTGCCAGCAGCCAAGAAAGGGGACTAGCGGGAGTAACAGATACGCAGTATTTT	CASSQERGLAGVTDTQYF
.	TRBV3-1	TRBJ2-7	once	TGTGCCAGCAGCCGTCTGACTAGTGTCAATGAGCAGTACTTC	CASSRLTSVNEQYF
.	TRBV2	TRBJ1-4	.	TGTGCCAGCGTCGGGGCAGGGACTAATGAAAAACTGTTTTTT	CASVGAGTNEKLFF
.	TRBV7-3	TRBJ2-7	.	TGTGCCAGCAGCTTATATGGGCCCCCCTACGAGCAGTACTTC	CASSLYGPPYEQYF
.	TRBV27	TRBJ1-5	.	TGTGCCAGCAGTTTAGGGTCCGGGTTGCAGCCCCAGCATTTT	CASSLGSGLQPQHF
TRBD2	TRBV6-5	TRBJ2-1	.	TGTGCCAGCAGTACCCGTAGTAGCGGGAGAAATGAGCAGTTCTTC	CASSTRSSGRNEQFF
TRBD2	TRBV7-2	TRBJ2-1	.	TGTGCCAGCAGCTTTCGCCCCGGACTAGCGGGAGATGGTGAGCAGTTCTTC	CASSFRPGLAGDGEQFF
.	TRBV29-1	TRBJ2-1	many	TGCAGCACCCGGGTCTACTACAATGAGCAGTTCTTC	CSTRVYYNEQFF
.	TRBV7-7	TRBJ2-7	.	TGTGCCAGCAGCTCCGGCAGCGGTGCCTACGAGCAGTACTTC	CASSSGSGAYEQYF
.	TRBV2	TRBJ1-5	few	TGTGCCAGCAGTGTAGTGGCGGGGATTAGCAATCAGCCCCAGCATTTT	CASSVVAGISNQPQHF
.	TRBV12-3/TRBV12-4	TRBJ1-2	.	TGTGCCTGCACCAAATACCGGACGTTGAACTATGGCTACACCTTC	CACTKYRTLNYGYTF
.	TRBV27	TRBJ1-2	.	TGTGCCAGCAGTTTTGTCGATAACTATGGCTACACCTTC	CASSFVDNYGYTF
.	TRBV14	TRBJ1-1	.	TGTGCCAGCAGCCGGGCAGATCTTATGAACACTGAAGCTTTCTTT	CASSRADLMNTEAFF
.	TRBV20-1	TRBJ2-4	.	TGCAGTGCGGGGATCCAAGGCGGGGAGCAGTACTTC	CSAGIQGGEQYF
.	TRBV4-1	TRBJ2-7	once	TGCGCCAGCAGCCAGGGACCCCCAGGAATCGGCTACGAGCAGTACTTC	CASSQGPPGIGYEQYF
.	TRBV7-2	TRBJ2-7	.	TGTGCCAGCAGCTTCCAGGGGACTTACCTCTACGAGCAGTACTTC	CASSFQGTYLYEQYF
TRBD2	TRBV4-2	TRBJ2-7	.	TGTGCCAGCAGCCAAGATCTACTAGCGGGAGTACCCTACGAGCAGTACTTC	CASSQDLLAGVPYEQYF
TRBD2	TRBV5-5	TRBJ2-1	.	TGTGCCAGCAGCTTGGAAGGGACTAGCGGGAGGGGCGCATACAATGAGCAGTTCTTC	CASSLEGTSGRGAYNEQFF
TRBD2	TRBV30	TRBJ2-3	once	TGTGCCTGGAAAAGGAGCGGGGGGGCAGATACGCAGTATTTT	CAWKRSGGADTQYF